This T cell receptor beta chain was recorded in a study of T-cell memory formation after mild COVID-19. Study-wide results and caveats: Clones that contracted from day 15 to 85 had balanced CD4/CD8; later expanders were CD4+ biased.

On this clonotype: Its antigen remains unidentified.

Germline loops: CDR1 SQVTM, CDR2 ANQGSEA. J lost 5 bases, V lost 1 base, and 4 bases had no gene match. There are 15 residues in the CDR3. 5'RACE primed from the constant segment yielded TCR alpha and TCR beta cDNA libraries bearing sample barcodes and UMIs. TCRdb fed the 5' RACE reads into MiXCR, producing one record per CDR3 protein. Of 350,000 or so distinct CDR3 sequences listed, roughly 21% were seen once; the top ten hold roughly an eighth. V gene TRBV29-1 combines with J gene TRBJ2-1; 11 positions match TRBD1. The clonotype comes from an adult woman who had mild COVID-19 (a few samples of this study predate the infection). Cell type and time point are not known. The material sequenced was PBMCs or a T cell subset sorted from them (not recorded which). CDR3 sequence: CSVEGGTGGHNEQFF. Written as DNA, the CDR3 is TGCAGCGTTGAAGGAGGGACAGGGGGACACAATGAGCAGTTCTTC.